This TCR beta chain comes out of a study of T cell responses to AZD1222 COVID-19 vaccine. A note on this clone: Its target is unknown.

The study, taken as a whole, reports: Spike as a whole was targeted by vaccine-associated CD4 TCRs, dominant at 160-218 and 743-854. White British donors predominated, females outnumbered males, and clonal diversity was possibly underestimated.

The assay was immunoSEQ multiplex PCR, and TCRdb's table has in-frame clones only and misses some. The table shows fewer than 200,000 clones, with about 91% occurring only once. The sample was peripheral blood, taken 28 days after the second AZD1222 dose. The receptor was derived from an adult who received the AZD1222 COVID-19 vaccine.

The DNA for the CDR3 is TGCGCCAGCAGGCCGGGGACTAGCGGGGGGGCCGCAGATACGCAGTATTTT. Translating it yields CASRPGTSGGAADTQYF. V is TRBV10-2 and J is TRBJ2-3; TRBD2 agrees at 16 bases. With V trimmed by 6 bases and J by 4 bases, 7 bases remained unmatched. Germline assignment: CDR1 WSHSY and CDR2 SAAADI. The CDR3 is made up of 17 amino acids.